These T cell receptor beta chains were read from a single sample in a study of T cell responses to AZD1222 COVID-19 vaccine. Libraries were prepared by immunoSEQ multiplex PCR; TCRdb keeps only in-frame clonotypes and omits some of them. The sample has around 92,000 clones, more than 75% seen once; the top ten hold 22%. The source was peripheral blood, collected on day 0 of AZD1222 vaccination. The receptors come from an adult in good health. Each CDR3 is given with its conserved first and last residue. D genes are given only for firm matches. Clone size is given for some rows only: seen once, a few or many times, or a class if the clone is expanded.

clone size	V gene	D gene	CDR3 length	J gene	CDR3 protein	CDR3 DNA
once	TRBV5-8	-	13	TRBJ1-1	CASSLAGPRGAFF	TGTGCCAGCAGCTTGGCCGGGCCGAGGGGGGCTTTCTTT
-	TRBV6-2/TRBV6-3	TRBD1	15	TRBJ2-5	CASSYTQTGVETQYF	TGTGCCAGCAGTTACACCCAGACAGGGGTTGAGACCCAGTACTTC
few	TRBV12-3/TRBV12-4	-	13	TRBJ1-3	CASSLSPGNTIYF	TGTGCCAGCAGTTTATCCCCTGGAAACACCATATATTTT
-	TRBV11-3	TRBD1	19	TRBJ1-5	CASSLEEVRGGLSNQPQHF	TGTGCCAGCAGCTTAGAGGAGGTCAGGGGGGGGTTGAGCAATCAGCCCCAGCATTTT
-	TRBV3-1/TRBV3-2	TRBD1	17	TRBJ2-7	CASSQEIWGQGRGEQYF	TGTGCCAGCAGCCAAGAAATTTGGGGACAGGGTAGGGGTGAGCAGTACTTC
-	TRBV2	-	15	TRBJ1-5	CASNTDGQNNQPQHF	TGTGCCAGCAATACCGATGGGCAGAACAATCAGCCCCAGCATTTT
-	TRBV2	-	15	TRBJ1-6	CASMPGTGSGSPLHF	TGTGCCAGCATGCCGGGCACAGGGTCGGGGTCACCCCTCCACTTT
once	TRBV2	TRBD1	15	TRBJ2-7	CASSENRDRGSEQYF	TGTGCCAGCAGTGAAAATAGGGACAGGGGATCCGAGCAGTACTTC
-	TRBV19	TRBD2	15	TRBJ2-5	CASSTRPGLAGAQYF	TGTGCCAGTAGTACTAGACCGGGACTAGCGGGGGCCCAGTACTTC
-	TRBV28	TRBD1	15	TRBJ1-2	CASSYYRDRGHGYTF	TGTGCCAGCAGTTACTACCGGGACAGGGGGCACGGCTACACCTTC
-	TRBV7-2	TRBD1	14	TRBJ1-4	CASRVGTGSEKLFF	TGTGCCAGCAGGGTCGGGACAGGGTCTGAAAAACTGTTTTTT
-	TRBV24-1	-	13	TRBJ2-5	CATSDLVSGTQYF	TGTGCCACCAGTGATTTGGTCTCGGGGACCCAGTACTTC
-	TRBV11-1	-	14	TRBJ2-1	CASSLRVSYNEQFF	TGTGCCAGCAGCTTGCGGGTCTCCTACAATGAGCAGTTCTTC
-	TRBV7-8	-	14	TRBJ2-2	CASSLEGFTGELFF	TGTGCCAGCAGCTTAGAAGGTTTCACCGGGGAGCTGTTTTTT
-	TRBV7-2	TRBD1	15	TRBJ1-1	CASSLAGTDRGKAFF	TGTGCCAGCAGCTTAGCCGGGACTGACAGGGGAAAGGCTTTCTTT
-	TRBV14	-	15	TRBJ1-2	CASSQDYTGFYGYTF	TGTGCCAGCAGCCAAGACTATACAGGGTTTTATGGCTACACCTTC
-	TRBV7-9	-	15	TRBJ2-1	CASSLAGGPINEQFF	TGTGCCAGCAGCTTAGCGGGGGGGCCGATCAATGAGCAGTTCTTC
-	TRBV6-2/TRBV6-3	-	13	TRBJ1-2	CASSRRGLWGYTF	TGTGCCAGCAGCCGCAGGGGACTATGGGGCTACACCTTC
-	TRBV24-1	-	13	TRBJ1-5	CATSEGGGQPQHF	TGTGCCACCAGTGAGGGAGGGGGTCAGCCCCAGCATTTT
-	TRBV5-3	-	16	TRBJ2-7	CARSLDPSVRSYEQYF	TGTGCCAGAAGCTTGGATCCCTCGGTAAGGTCCTACGAGCAGTACTTC
-	TRBV9	-	14	TRBJ1-6	CASSGGVGNSPLHF	TGTGCCAGCAGCGGCGGGGTGGGTAATTCACCCCTCCACTTT
-	TRBV5-4	-	14	TRBJ2-3	CASSLGTATDTQYF	TGTGCCAGCAGCTTGGGGACGGCCACAGATACGCAGTATTTT
-	TRBV5-6	-	12	TRBJ1-4	CASSQLGEKLFF	TGTGCCAGCAGCCAACTGGGTGAAAAACTGTTTTTT
-	TRBV3-1/TRBV3-2	-	13	TRBJ1-3	CASSQVRRDTIYF	TGTGCCAGCAGCCAAGTAAGGAGGGACACCATATATTTT
-	TRBV24-1	TRBD2	17	TRBJ2-1	CATSDPQGLAGVQEQFF	TGTGCCACCAGTGATCCTCAGGGACTAGCGGGGGTCCAGGAGCAGTTCTTC
-	TRBV12-3/TRBV12-4	TRBD1	13	TRBJ2-7	CASSRDRRYEQYF	TGTGCCAGCAGTAGGGACAGGAGATACGAGCAGTACTTC
-	TRBV7-2	-	15	TRBJ1-4	CASSPGSSAGEKLFF	TGTGCCAGCAGCCCCGGGAGTTCGGCTGGTGAAAAACTGTTTTTT
-	TRBV12-5	-	16	TRBJ1-1	CASGLPPYAGNTEAFF	TGTGCTAGTGGTTTACCACCCTACGCAGGGAACACTGAAGCTTTCTTT
-	TRBV4-2	-	15	TRBJ2-7	CASSQVFALSYEQYF	TGTGCCAGCAGCCAAGTGTTTGCACTCTCCTACGAGCAGTACTTC
-	TRBV6-5	-	13	TRBJ1-5	CASSYDGDQPQHF	TGTGCCAGCAGTTACGACGGGGATCAGCCCCAGCATTTT
-	TRBV27	-	15	TRBJ1-1	CASSSLGADGTEAFF	TGTGCCAGCAGTTCCCTAGGGGCTGATGGCACTGAAGCTTTCTTT
once	TRBV28	-	16	TRBJ1-1	CASRGEWGSMNTEAFF	TGTGCCAGCAGGGGGGAATGGGGTAGCATGAACACTGAAGCTTTCTTT
-	TRBV6-6	-	12	TRBJ1-2	CASSRDTGGYTF	TGTGCCAGCAGTCGAGACACGGGAGGCTACACCTTC
-	TRBV5-1	TRBD1	16	TRBJ2-1	CASSRRSQGANNEQFF	TGCGCCAGCAGCCGGAGGTCACAGGGGGCAAACAATGAGCAGTTCTTC
-	TRBV5-1	-	14	TRBJ2-3	CASGGGGLRDTQYF	TGCGCCAGCGGAGGCGGGGGCCTTCGGGATACGCAGTATTTT
-	TRBV3-1/TRBV3-2	-	14	TRBJ2-7	CASSQGLSSYEQYF	TGTGCCAGCAGCCAAGGGCTGAGCTCCTACGAGCAGTACTTC
-	TRBV14	-	15	TRBJ2-3	CASSQLLVGTDTQYF	TGTGCCAGCAGCCAACTCTTAGTGGGCACAGATACGCAGTATTTT
-	TRBV29-1	TRBD1	13	TRBJ1-2	CSAGTGHNYGYTF	TGCAGCGCCGGGACAGGGCATAACTATGGCTACACCTTC
once	TRBV3-1/TRBV3-2	TRBD1	22	TRBJ1-6	CASSQVSSGTAHYAKHNSPLHF	TGTGCCAGCAGCCAAGTCTCCTCCGGGACAGCCCACTATGCGAAGCATAATTCACCCCTCCACTTT
-	TRBV5-6	TRBD1	14	TRBJ1-2	CASSLDRAGHGYTF	TGTGCCAGCAGCCTGGACAGGGCAGGACATGGCTACACCTTC
once	TRBV15	-	16	TRBJ2-7	CATSRESAGRPYEQYF	TGTGCCACCAGCAGAGAATCGGCAGGCAGGCCCTACGAGCAGTACTTC
-	TRBV3-1/TRBV3-2	-	14	TRBJ2-7	CASSQGTTRGEQYF	TGTGCCAGCAGCCAAGGGACGACTAGAGGCGAGCAGTACTTC
-	TRBV3-1/TRBV3-2	TRBD2	14	TRBJ2-1	CASSQGTAGGEQFF	TGTGCCAGCAGCCAGGGAACAGCGGGGGGCGAGCAGTTCTTC
-	TRBV19	TRBD2	15	TRBJ2-2	CASSMRERGTGELFF	TGTGCCAGTAGTATGCGGGAGCGGGGCACCGGGGAGCTGTTTTTT
-	TRBV19	-	15	TRBJ1-2	CASSMGPGRAYGYTF	TGTGCCAGTAGTATGGGACCGGGACGGGCCTATGGCTACACCTTC
-	TRBV7-2	-	17	TRBJ1-5	CASRQGGAKGYNQPQHF	TGTGCCAGCAGACAAGGGGGGGCCAAGGGGTACAATCAGCCCCAGCATTTT
-	TRBV5-6	TRBD1	13	TRBJ1-1	CASSYDRGVRAFF	TGTGCCAGCAGTTACGACAGGGGGGTGAGGGCTTTCTTT
-	TRBV5-8	TRBD1	13	TRBJ1-2	CASSSARGHGYTF	TGTGCCAGCAGCTCGGCCAGGGGGCATGGCTACACCTTC
-	TRBV30	-	16	TRBJ1-2	CASGSGGQSLNYGYTF	TGTGCCTCGGGTTCCGGGGGCCAATCCCTAAACTATGGCTACACCTTC
-	TRBV19	-	13	TRBJ2-1	CASTLTNGGEQFF	TGTGCCAGTACTCTAACGAACGGGGGTGAGCAGTTCTTC
-	TRBV10-2	TRBD2	13	TRBJ2-5	CATRLAGGETQYF	TGCGCCACCCGACTAGCGGGGGGAGAGACCCAGTACTTC
-	TRBV11-2	-	16	TRBJ1-5	CASSLEAGTPNQPQHF	TGTGCCAGCAGCTTAGAGGCCGGGACACCTAATCAGCCCCAGCATTTT
-	TRBV6-5	-	14	TRBJ1-4	CASSPSMANEKLFF	TGTGCCAGCAGTCCGTCGATGGCTAATGAAAAACTGTTTTTT